The sequence of this T cell receptor beta chain was determined in a study of blood T cell repertoires in COVID-19. The protocol was immunoSEQ multiplex PCR, while the TCRdb copy is restricted to in-frame clones and leaves out a portion. The table has 90,000 to 120,000 clones, about 80% seen once. This clone was observed a single time. This CDR3 has 16 amino acids. With V trimmed by 1 base and J by 5 bases, 3 bases remained unmatched. Germline lookup yields CDR1 SGHRS and CDR2 YFSETQ. The origin of this receptor is a man aged 60-69 years with acute or convalescent COVID-19. The specimen sequenced was peripheral blood. This chain uses TRBV5-1 with TRBJ2-3, with 14 nucleotides matching TRBD2. The CDR3 sequence is CASSLIGTSGRDTQYF. The CDR3 coding sequence is TGCGCCAGCAGCTTGATAGGGACTAGCGGGAGAGATACGCAGTATTTT.